This T cell receptor beta chain originates from a study of T-cell memory formation after mild COVID-19. TCRdb called the 5' RACE reads again in MiXCR, with one record for every CDR3 protein. In the table there are about 150,000 distinct CDR3 sequences, more than 14% of which are singletons. This clonotype was counted a few times. CDR1 and CDR2 from the germline V gene are SEHNR and FQNEAQ (reference sequence). Trimming pared 3 bases from V and 6 bases from J, leaving 7 bases between. This CDR3 has 12 amino acids. This chain uses TRBV7-9 with TRBJ2-3; D remains ambiguous. This clonotype was obtained from an adult woman who had mild COVID-19 (a few samples of this study predate the infection). Cell type and time point are not known. Sequenced material: PBMCs or a T cell subset sorted from them (not recorded which). CDR3 residues: CASSFRADTQYF. The CDR3 DNA follows: TGTGCCAGCAGCTTCCGAGCGGATACGCAGTATTTT.